There are many counts of the clone carrying this TCR beta chain. Its antigen is still unknown. This sample stems from a study of Graves' ophthalmopathy and Graves' hyperthyroidism. Diagnostic conclusions were grounded in clinical symptoms, serum thyroxine, TRAb, thyroid ultrasound and orbital computed tomography. It was from roughly 9.3 ml of fresh peripheral blood that the PBMCs came. TCR beta CDR3 amplification used RNA transcripts. Investigators did first-round RT-PCR with HTBI primers, then second-round multiplex PCR. TCRdb recomputed calls from the multiplex PCR reads with MiXCR, one row per CDR3 protein. The profile shows a few hundred thousand distinct CDR3 sequences, about 17% of them singletons. General study results and limits: Ophthalmopathy cases were distinguished from stable hyperthyroidism by a 13-signature model, reaching 85% to 90% sensitivity and around 81% specificity. The model reached around 64% sensitivity and about 73% specificity for predicting ophthalmopathy progression.

V was clipped by 6 bases and J by 7 bases, with 18 bases between them. In germline, CDR1 is MNHEY, CDR2 SVGEGT. The CDR3 covers 14 residues. This TCR derives from an adult woman with stable Graves' hyperthyroidism. The gene calls are TRBV6-2 or TRBV6-3 and TRBJ1-1; D might be TRBD1 (5 bases). Sequencing was carried out using peripheral blood. CDR3: CASSRYEGVGEAFF. CDR3 in DNA: TGTGCCAGCAGCCGCTATGAAGGGGTTGGTGAAGCTTTCTTT.